This is a list of T cell receptor beta chains from one sample in a study of T cell responses to AZD1222 COVID-19 vaccine. Profiling relied on immunoSEQ multiplex PCR, and the TCRdb table lists in-frame clones only, not all of them. The sample shows about 120,000 clones, approximately 85% of them seen only once. This material consisted of peripheral blood, taken on day 0 of MenACWY control vaccination. Receptor source: an adult in good health. CDR3s include the opening cysteine and the closing phenylalanine or tryptophan. The order of the fields is V gene, J gene, CDR3 protein.

>TRBV4-3|TRBJ1-6
CASRLASRGSNSPLHF
>TRBV7-3|TRBJ2-5
CASSSGTPGETQYF
>TRBV19|TRBJ1-3
CASSIRTRTRTGNTIYF
>TRBV5-1|TRBJ2-1
CASSAGPRLAGGLTKDEQFF
>TRBV7-9|TRBJ2-1
CASSLGRVGTNEQFF
>TRBV10-2|TRBJ2-3
CASRARDRVTDTQYF
>TRBV7-3|TRBJ2-1
CASSPSPGHNEQFF
>TRBV2|TRBJ1-1
CASSEGGRLNTEAFF
>TRBV3-1/TRBV3-2|TRBJ2-2
CASSLGTGYNTGELFF
>TRBV6-5|TRBJ2-7
CASSPRAGGTYEQYF
>TRBV19|TRBJ1-2
CASSRTGASGYTF
>TRBV28|TRBJ2-7
CASSPVTGTGSYEQYF
>TRBV5-5|TRBJ2-6
CASSSVGTGANVLTF
>TRBV6-5|TRBJ1-1
CASTFSFEAFF
>TRBV11-2|TRBJ2-1
CASRSPGGRGRVMEQFF